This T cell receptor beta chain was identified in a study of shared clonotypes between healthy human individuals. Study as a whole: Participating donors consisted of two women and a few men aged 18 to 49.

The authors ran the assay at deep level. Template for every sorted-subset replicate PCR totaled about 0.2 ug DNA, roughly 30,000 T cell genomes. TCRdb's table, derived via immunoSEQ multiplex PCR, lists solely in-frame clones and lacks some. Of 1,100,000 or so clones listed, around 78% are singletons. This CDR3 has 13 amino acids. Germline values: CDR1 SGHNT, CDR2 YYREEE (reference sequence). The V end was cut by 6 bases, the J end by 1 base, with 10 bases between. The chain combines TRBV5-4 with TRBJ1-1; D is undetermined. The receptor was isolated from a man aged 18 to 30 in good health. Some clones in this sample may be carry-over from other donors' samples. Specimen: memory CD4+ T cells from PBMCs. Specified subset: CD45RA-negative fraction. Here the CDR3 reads CASTLGGNTEAFF. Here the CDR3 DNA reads TGTGCCAGCACCTTAGGAGGGAACACTGAAGCTTTCTTT.